This T cell receptor (beta chain) comes out of a study of T cell repertoires in cytomegalovirus infection. Across the whole study: A matching HLA type, together with CMV infection, was signaled by public TCR beta signatures.

TCRdb called the reads again in MiXCR, with one record for every CDR3 protein. The table has approximately 70,000 distinct CDR3 sequences, over 3.5% seen once. The table lists this clonotype with many counts. Material for sequencing was PBMCs. The clonotype comes from a human donor in good health (CMV status not recorded). Some clones in this sample may be carry-over from other donors' samples.

Written as DNA, the CDR3 is TGTGCCAGCAGCACGTTGGAGAGCACCGGGGAGCTGTTTTTT. Protein: CASSTLESTGELFF. The chain is built from TRBV6-2 or TRBV6-3 and TRBJ2-2; D gene ambiguous. Looked up from germline, CDR1 is MNHEY and CDR2 is SVGEGT. The V and J ends lost 6 bases and 4 bases respectively, with 12 bases between them. The CDR3 has 14 residues.